This TCR beta chain comes out of a study of radiotherapy plus CTLA-4 blockade in lung cancer. Study in general: Among enrolled patients, less than 20% responded and roughly 30% achieved disease control. Notes on the study in general: Early blood T cell clone dynamics reportedly forecast response best, with interferon-beta. TCR clones of tumor origin grew in blood after radiotherapy plus ipilimumab.

Sequencing used immunoSEQ multiplex PCR; TCRdb keeps in-frame clones, though not all of them. The sample shows around 29,000 clones, about 81% of them seen only once. The V gene's germline CDR1 is MGHRA and CDR2 YSYEKL. The CDR3 is 17 residues long. After removal of 2 bases from V and 5 bases from J, the junction contained 10 bases not matched to a gene. In regard to this clone: Antigen specificity is unknown.

The specimen was peripheral blood, collected from a patient treated with radiotherapy plus ipilimumab. V usage is TRBV4-1 and J usage is TRBJ2-5; 11 nucleotides match TRBD2. This receptor was identified in a human donor with non-small cell lung cancer that progressed on radiotherapy plus ipilimumab. CDR3: CASSQSPVGTSGETQYF. CDR3 in DNA: TGCGCCAGCAGCCAAAGTCCTGTTGGGACTAGCGGCGAGACCCAGTACTTC.